This TCR beta chain derives from a study of low-dose radiotherapy and immunotherapy resistance in tumors. The wider study: Participants in Cohort 1 were administered 0.5 Gy per fraction at 2-week intervals, to a cumulative dose of 6.5 Gy.

This clonotype was picked up many times. With TRAV- and TRBV-specific primers, first-strand cDNA was made, covering the alpha and beta chains. Using a constant-region primer together with a V-primer adapter, TCRs were subjected to around 22 PCR cycles of amplification. Amplifying the isolated mRNA was done by in vitro transcription. TCRdb fed the reads into MiXCR, producing one record per CDR3 protein. The data hold 70,000 to 90,000 distinct CDR3 sequences, with roughly a sixth observed a single time. Stated time point: before trial treatment. Advanced solid tumors without tumor-infiltrating lymphocytes were required for inclusion. The CDR3 loop spans 12 amino acids. Germline lookup yields CDR1 SGHVS and CDR2 FQNEAQ. V was pared by 1 base and J by 8 bases, with 8 bases between.

The sample was PBMCs, taken before treatment. The sequence was obtained from a male donor with prostate cancer. The V gene is TRBV7-8, the J gene TRBJ1-2; no clear D gene. CDR3 DNA: TGTGCCAGCAGCTTAGGTTTTGGGGGCTACACCTTC. Translated: CASSLGFGGYTF.